The TCR beta chain under discussion was sequenced for a study of blood T cell repertoires in COVID-19. Germline V CDR1 and CDR2: SGHTA, FQGTGA. Germline trimming cut 5 bases from V and 1 base from J; bases unmatched to any gene: 11. There are 19 residues in the CDR3. This clone has just a few counts. Libraries were prepared by immunoSEQ multiplex PCR; TCRdb keeps only in-frame clonotypes and omits some of them. The data show about 180,000 clones, with approximately 80% seen just once and approximately 1.4% held by the top ten. Sequencing used peripheral blood. The clonotype was recovered from a human donor in a cohort sampled during active COVID-19. The V call is TRBV7-3, the J call TRBJ2-6; 10 bases align to TRBD1. CDR3 bases: TGTGCCAGCAGCCCCAATCCGGGACAGGGGCTGTCTGGGGCCAACGTCCTGACTTTC. Translated, it gives CASSPNPGQGLSGANVLTF.